Shown below are 17 T cell receptor beta chains from a single sample sequenced in a study of blood T cells in healthy people across ages. Sample-barcoded 5' priming and a J-beta primer mix drove a second PCR of roughly 7 to 11 cycles. One entry per CDR3 protein results from TCRdb running MiXCR on the 5' RACE reads. The table lists approximately 350,000 distinct CDR3 sequences, 45% to 65% of them singletons. Sequencing used blood. The receptors were sampled from a man in his fifties or sixties in good health.

This clonotype showed up just a few times. This sequence joins TRBV7-9 and TRBJ1-2; 10 bases match TRBD1. Germline V CDR1 and CDR2: SEHNR, FQNEAQ (reference sequence). The CDR3 totals 15 residues. After removal of 1 base from V and 6 bases from J, the junction contained 5 bases not matched to a gene. The CDR3 loop reads CASSLGGTGEDGYTF. In nucleotides, the CDR3 is TGTGCCAGCAGCTTAGGGGGGACAGGGGAAGATGGCTACACCTTC.

The CDR3 spells CATSITPTGSEETQYF. CDR3 DNA: TGTGCCACCAGCATTACACCCACAGGGAGTGAAGAGACCCAGTACTTC. The chain is built from TRBV15 and TRBJ2-5; possible D gene TRBD1, 6 bases. V was trimmed by 4 bases and J by 3 bases, leaving 18 bases between them. The germline gives CDR1 LNHNV, CDR2 YYDKDF (reference sequence). This CDR3 spans 16 amino acids.

With respect to this clonotype: A much larger clonotype is one base distant, so this may be a read error. The chain uses TRBV14 and TRBJ2-2; TRBD1 agrees at 10 bases. This CDR3 region has 15 residues. V trimming: 4 bases; J trimming: 5 bases; junction bases outside the gene matches: 4. Per germline, CDR1 SGHDN and CDR2 FVKESK. CDR3 sequence (DNA): TGTGCCAGCAGCCGGGGACAGGGGACGACCGGGGAGCTGTTTTTT. This gives the protein CASSRGQGTTGELFF.

This clonotype turned up a few times. The chain joins TRBV5-1 to TRBJ2-2; D not certain. The CDR3 runs 14 residues. V was trimmed by 1 base and J by 3 bases, leaving 7 bases between them. Germline assignment: CDR1 SGHRS and CDR2 YFSETQ. This CDR3 is CASSLLGHTGELFF. The CDR3 DNA sequence: TGCGCCAGCAGCTTGCTGGGTCACACCGGGGAGCTGTTTTTT.

V and J are TRBV10-3 and TRBJ1-1; maybe TRBD1 (6 bases). Per the germline V gene, CDR1 is ENHRY and CDR2 is SYGVKD. V gave up 0 bases and J gave up 4 bases, with 9 bases separating them. The CDR3 is 14 residues long. CDR3 sequence (DNA): TGTGCCATCAGTGAGTCCGAAGGGGGCACTGAAGCTTTCTTT. Residues: CAISESEGGTEAFF.

V gene TRBV6-5 combines with J gene TRBJ1-5, with TRBD1 as a possible D gene (6 bases). Germline lookup yields CDR1 MNHEY and CDR2 SVGAGI. V lost 6 bases to trimming and J lost 7 bases, with 16 bases between them. The CDR3 covers 14 residues. As DNA, the CDR3 is TGTGCCAGCAGCACCGGACAGTTTGGGCAGCCCCAGCATTTT. This gives the protein CASSTGQFGQPQHF.

This clonotype was picked up a small number of times. The chain combines TRBV9 with TRBJ2-3, with unresolved D. The CDR3 is made up of 12 amino acids. Germline CDR1 is SGDLS and CDR2 is YYNGEE. Between the trimmed V and J ends, which lost 2 bases and 6 bases, there was a span of 7 bases. CDR3 DNA sequence: TGTGCCAGCAGCGTCGGTTTCGATACGCAGTATTTT. Translation: CASSVGFDTQYF.

This clonotype was seen many times. This sequence joins TRBV30 and TRBJ2-7, with D possibly being TRBD1 (7 bases). The CDR3 has 14 amino acids. Germline loops: CDR1 GTSNPN, CDR2 SVGIG (reference sequence). V was cut by 4 bases and J by 2 bases, with 15 bases left in between. The CDR3, as DNA: TGTGCCTGGATTCGGGGGACAGAGGCCTACGAGCAGTACTTC. This sequence encodes CAWIRGTEAYEQYF.

The genes are TRBV4-3 and TRBJ2-1; D ambiguous. Germline V gene data show CDR1 as LGHNA and CDR2 as YSLEER. V was cut by 1 base and J by 6 bases, with 10 bases left in between. The CDR3 sequence is 14 residues long. The CDR3 nucleotides read TGCGCCAGCAGCCAAGTTCTAGGGCCCAATGAGCAGTTCTTC. Its protein product is CASSQVLGPNEQFF.

The gene calls are TRBV10-3 and TRBJ2-3; 7 bases are shared with TRBD1. This CDR3 comprises 15 residues. The germline V gene encodes CDR1 ENHRY and CDR2 SYGVKD. The V gene end was trimmed by 4 bases and the J gene end by 2 bases; junction bases not matched to a gene: 6. Here the CDR3 DNA reads TGTGCCATCAGTGCGACCGGGACAGACACAGATACGCAGTATTTT. This codes for CAISATGTDTDTQYF.

The rearrangement uses TRBV5-1 and TRBJ1-2; D possibly corresponds to TRBD1 (6 bases). CDR3 length: 13 residues. Trimming removed 4 bases at V and 9 bases at J, with 16 bases between. CDR1 SGHRS and CDR2 YFSETQ come from the germline V gene. The CDR3 sequence is CASSVSLRDSYTF. For the CDR3, the DNA is TGCGCCAGCAGCGTGTCCCTCAGGGACAGCTACACCTTC.

A few counts support this clonotype. The chain recombines TRBV6-1 with TRBJ2-3; tentative D call: TRBD2 (5 bases). The V end was cut by 6 bases, the J end by 6 bases, with 16 bases between. The V gene's germline CDR1 is MNHNS and CDR2 SASEGT. This CDR3 spans 14 amino acids. The CDR3 DNA sequence: TGTGCCAGCAGAACCGGGATTACGGAGGATACGCAGTATTTT. It yields the protein CASRTGITEDTQYF.

The chain couples TRBV2 to TRBJ1-4, with D unclear. V lost 7 bases and J lost 8, with 14 bases in between. CDR1 is SNHLY and CDR2 is FYNNEI in the germline V gene. The CDR3 length is 13 residues. The CDR3 DNA reads TGTGCCAGCATCGGATGGGCTGGAGAAAAACTGTTTTTT. Residues: CASIGWAGEKLFF. Using reference TRBV2 and TRBJ1-4 for the parts outside the CDR3, the full variable domain is EPEVTQTPSHQVTQMGQEVILRCVPISNHLYFYWYRQILGQKVEFLVSFYNNEISEKSEIFDDQFSVERPDGSNFTLKIRSTKLEDSAMYFCASIGWAGEKLFFGSGTQLSVL.

The chain employs TRBV11-2 and TRBJ2-5, with 14 bases that match TRBD2. The V and J ends lost 1 base and 0 bases, in that order; junction bases with no gene match: 13. The CDR3 length is 21 residues. CDR1 and CDR2 from the germline V gene are SGHAT and FQNNGV. CDR3 sequence (DNA): TGTGCCAGCAGCTTAGTTTGGCGGGGGACTAGCGGGGGCCCGTACCAAGAGACCCAGTACTTC. Its protein is CASSLVWRGTSGGPYQETQYF.

This rearrangement joins TRBV29-1 to TRBJ1-1; unclear D gene. The CDR3 spans 9 residues. Deletions cut 4 bases from V and 6 bases from J, with 3 bases between. Germline assignment: CDR1 SQVTM and CDR2 ANQGSEA. CDR3 coding DNA: TGCAGCGTTGGCTCTGAAGCTTTCTTT. Protein product: CSVGSEAFF.

The J gene is TRBJ2-3, the V gene TRBV11-2; D gene uncertain. V was trimmed by 5 bases and J by 6 bases, leaving 9 bases between them. This CDR3 has 12 amino acids. CDR1 is SGHAT and CDR2 is FQNNGV in the germline V gene. The CDR3: CASSPWADTQYF. DNA for the CDR3: TGTGCCAGCAGCCCCTGGGCCGATACGCAGTATTTT.

This clonotype was counted once. Written as DNA, the CDR3 is TGTGCCAGCAGCCCCTCCACAGTGAGAACAGATACGCAGTATTTT. It specifies CASSPSTVRTDTQYF. The chain uses TRBV12-3 or TRBV12-4 and TRBJ2-3, with D unresolved. V lost 6 bases and J lost 3, with 16 bases in between. This CDR3 region has 15 residues.